The TCR beta chain under discussion was sequenced for a study of neoadjuvant anti-PD-1 for oral cavity cancer. Blood cells were analyzed directly, without culture or expansion. Data came from immunoSEQ multiplex PCR; TCRdb stores just in-frame clones and leaves some out. In the table there are some 14,000 clones, about 64% of which are singletons. The table lists this clone with a few counts. Its antigen is still unknown. The study, taken as a whole, reports: Treg/Th17 ratio rose with pretreatment blood and fell with post-treatment tumor TCRbeta clonality.

Germline lookup yields CDR1 SGHAT and CDR2 FQNNGV. The V end was cut by 7 bases, the J end by 0 bases, with 19 bases between. This CDR3 spans 16 amino acids. This TCR came from a person aged 35-80 years with oral cavity squamous cell carcinoma. The material was PBMCs, obtained before nivolumab (anti-PD-1) treatment. The chain joins TRBV11-2 to TRBJ2-7; either TRBD1 or TRBD2 may fit D (5 bases each). CDR3 nucleotide sequence: TGTGCCAGCACCGACCCCGGGGCACTTAGCTCCTACGAGCAGTACTTC. Encoded protein: CASTDPGALSSYEQYF.